The T cell receptor beta chain under discussion was sequenced for a study of blood T cell repertoires in COVID-19. Study-level information: COVID-19 samples collected from the United States, Italy and Spain covered acute and convalescent phases. T cells, B-cell-depleted T cells, or PBMCs provided the cDNA or gDNA that served as material.

CDR1 DFQATT and CDR2 SNEGSKA come from the germline V gene (reference sequence). The V and J ends lost 3 bases and 2 bases, in that order; junction bases with no gene match: 6. This CDR3 is 15 amino acids long. Profiling relied on immunoSEQ multiplex PCR, and the TCRdb table lists in-frame clones only, not all of them. Found here are 45,000 to 60,000 clones, 88% of them singletons; the top ten hold around 3.1%. The sample was peripheral blood. The sequence was collected from a man aged 45-65 years with active COVID-19. V and J are TRBV20-1 and TRBJ2-1, with 8 bases identical to TRBD2. The CDR3 DNA reads as TGCAGTGCTAGTGAACCAGCGGGAGCCTACAATGAGCAGTTCTTC. Translating gives CSASEPAGAYNEQFF.